The rows below give T cell receptor beta chains drawn from one sample of a study of blood T cells in healthy people across ages. TCRdb re-called the 5' RACE reads with MiXCR, one entry per CDR3 protein. The table has about 1.4 million distinct CDR3 sequences, 59% seen once; the top ten hold under 8.5%. Sequenced material: blood. The receptor set was obtained from a man aged 18 to 35 in good health. CDR3s include the opening cysteine and the closing phenylalanine or tryptophan.

V gene	CDR3 protein
TRBV7-2	CASSLDSGASRRGYTF
TRBV7-9	CASSPGGTLQETQYF
TRBV20-1	CTASVGPDTQYF
TRBV7-9	CASTPLRNTEAFF
TRBV12-3/TRBV12-4	CASSLERAAYEQYF
TRBV10-3	CAIRTRDSYEQYF
TRBV5-1	CASSLGTGVRETQYF
TRBV12-3/TRBV12-4	CASTSNVETQYF
TRBV20-1	CSARDGKAAYNEQFF
TRBV6-6	CASSPSAGSANGYTF
TRBV7-2	CASSMVASGIGDEQFF
TRBV24-1	CATSGGVRQPQHF
TRBV7-9	CASSFDPSYEQYF
TRBV20-1	CSASGRYNSPLHF
TRBV27	CASRIQGQPQHF
TRBV7-9	CASSTTAVPPGDEQFF
TRBV20-1	CSARPTGTGGEGEQYF
TRBV10-3	CAISPQTGTTIYNEQYF
TRBV27	CASSSPRTAYEQYF
TRBV7-9	CASSAGLVADEQFF
TRBV15	CATCRDLWTGGYEQFF
TRBV29-1	CSVEGQGIYNEQFF
TRBV10-3	CAIRKSGDGYTF
TRBV20-1	CSARLAAGPHSPLHF
TRBV27	CASSPSPAGLSTQYF
TRBV19	CASSITAGTGQPQHF
TRBV7-9	CATRDGSNQPQHF
TRBV29-1	CSVRMGGTVYEQYF
TRBV3-1	CASSHIGLAGGEETQYF
TRBV6-1	CASYEGPSYEQYF
TRBV2	CANRGVSDTQYF
TRBV25-1	CASSGTGGTYEQYF
TRBV4-1	CASSQGSGIETQYF
TRBV10-3	CAISESSGTGGMYEQYF
TRBV7-3	CASSLTWTDGIQYF
TRBV4-2	CASSHGLAGGEQYF
TRBV25-1	CASSELGWGSGGAGYEQYF
TRBV20-1	CSAAQRVLGGYTF
TRBV2	CASSELRGSTPYNEQFF
TRBV15	CATRLAGDSDTQYF
TRBV4-1	CASSRHEKETQYF
TRBV3-1	CASSQAPSGQEGETQYF
TRBV4-1	CASSSTTQSPSYEQYF
TRBV6-2/TRBV6-3	CASSPTIGNEQYF
TRBV20-1	CSARDWASGVPRQETQYF
TRBV14	CASSQGFTEAFF
TRBV4-1	CASSQVSRLDNEQFF
TRBV20-1	CSARETGPGSSPLHF
TRBV4-2	CASSPHRRGREKLFF
TRBV20-1	CSATRTSVPYEQYF
TRBV14	CASSQSYWTGQETQYF
TRBV15	CATSYPLGDEQFF
TRBV20-1	CSAGGQFNQPQHF
TRBV24-1	CATSDCDTGQPYEQYF
TRBV7-2	CASSLGFRNYEQYF